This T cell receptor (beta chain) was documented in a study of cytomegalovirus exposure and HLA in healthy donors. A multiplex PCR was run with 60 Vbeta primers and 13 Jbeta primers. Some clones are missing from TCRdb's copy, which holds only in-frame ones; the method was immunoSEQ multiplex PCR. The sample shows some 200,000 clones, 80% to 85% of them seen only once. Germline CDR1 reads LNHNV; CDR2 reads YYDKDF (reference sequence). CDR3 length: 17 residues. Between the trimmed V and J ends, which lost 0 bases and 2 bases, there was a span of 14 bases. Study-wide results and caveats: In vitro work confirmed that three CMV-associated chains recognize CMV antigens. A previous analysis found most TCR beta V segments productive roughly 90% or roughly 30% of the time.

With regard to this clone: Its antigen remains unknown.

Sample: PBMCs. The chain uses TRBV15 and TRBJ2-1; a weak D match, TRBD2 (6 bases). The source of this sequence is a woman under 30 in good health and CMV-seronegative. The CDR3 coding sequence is TGTGCCACCAGCAGAGAGAGGAGGGGCGCAACCTACAATGAGCAGTTCTTC. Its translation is CATSRERRGATYNEQFF. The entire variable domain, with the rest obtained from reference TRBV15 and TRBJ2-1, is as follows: DAMVIQNPRYQVTQFGKPVTLSCSQTLNHNVMYWYQQKSSQAPKLLFHYYDKDFNNEADTPDNFQSRRPNTSFCFLDIRSPGLGDTAMYLCATSRERRGATYNEQFFGPGTRLTVL.